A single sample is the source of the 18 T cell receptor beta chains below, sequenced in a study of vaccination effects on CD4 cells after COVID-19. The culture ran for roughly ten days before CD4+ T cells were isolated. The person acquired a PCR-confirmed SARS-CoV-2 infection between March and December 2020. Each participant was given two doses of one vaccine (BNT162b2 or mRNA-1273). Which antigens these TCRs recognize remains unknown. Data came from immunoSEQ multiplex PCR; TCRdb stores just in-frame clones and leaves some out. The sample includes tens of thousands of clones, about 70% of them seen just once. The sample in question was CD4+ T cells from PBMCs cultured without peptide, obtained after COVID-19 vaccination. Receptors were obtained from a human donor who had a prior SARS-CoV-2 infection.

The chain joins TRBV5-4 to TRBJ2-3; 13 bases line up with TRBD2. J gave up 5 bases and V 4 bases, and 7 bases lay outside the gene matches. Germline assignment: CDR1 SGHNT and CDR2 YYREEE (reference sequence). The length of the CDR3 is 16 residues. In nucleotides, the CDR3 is TGTGCCAGCAGCCCCGGACTAGCGGGAGTGAAAGATACGCAGTATTTT. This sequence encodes CASSPGLAGVKDTQYF.

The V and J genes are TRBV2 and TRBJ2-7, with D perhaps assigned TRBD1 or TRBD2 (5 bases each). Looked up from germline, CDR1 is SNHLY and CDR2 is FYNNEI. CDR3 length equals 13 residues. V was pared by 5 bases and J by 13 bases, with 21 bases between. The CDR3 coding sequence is TGTGCCAGCAGTCACCGGGACCTCCATAGGGGCTACTTC. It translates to CASSHRDLHRGYF. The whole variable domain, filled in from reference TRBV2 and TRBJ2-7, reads EPEVTQTPSHQVTQMGQEVILRCVPISNHLYFYWYRQILGQKVEFLVSFYNNEISEKSEIFDDQFSVERPDGSNFTLKIRSTKLEDSAMYFCASSHRDLHRGYFGPGTRLTVT.

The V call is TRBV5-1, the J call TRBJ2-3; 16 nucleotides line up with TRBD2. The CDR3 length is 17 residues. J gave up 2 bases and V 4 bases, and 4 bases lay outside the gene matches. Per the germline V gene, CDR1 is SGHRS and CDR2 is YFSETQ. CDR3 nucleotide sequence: TGCGCCAGCAGCCCGGGACTAGCGGGAGGGACCACAGATACGCAGTATTTT. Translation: CASSPGLAGGTTDTQYF.

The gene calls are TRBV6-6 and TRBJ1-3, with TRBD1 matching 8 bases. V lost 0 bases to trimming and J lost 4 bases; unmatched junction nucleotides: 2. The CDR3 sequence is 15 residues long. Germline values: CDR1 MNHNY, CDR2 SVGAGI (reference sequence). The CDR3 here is CASSYSRDRGNTIYF. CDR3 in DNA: TGTGCCAGCAGTTACTCGAGGGACAGGGGAAACACCATATATTTT.

CDR3 nucleotide sequence: TGTGCCAGCCGGCAGGGTCTGGCTGGCTACACCTTC. Its protein is CASRQGLAGYTF. V gene TRBV21-1 combines with J gene TRBJ1-2; the table names TRBD1, a call not compared with the DNA. TRBV21-1 is marked as a pseudogene. This CDR3 region has 12 residues.

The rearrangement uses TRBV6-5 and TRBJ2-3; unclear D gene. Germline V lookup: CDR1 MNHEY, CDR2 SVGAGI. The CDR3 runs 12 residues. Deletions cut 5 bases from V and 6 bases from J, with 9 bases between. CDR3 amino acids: CASSPTWDTQYF. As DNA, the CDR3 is TGTGCCAGCAGTCCAACTTGGGATACGCAGTATTTT.

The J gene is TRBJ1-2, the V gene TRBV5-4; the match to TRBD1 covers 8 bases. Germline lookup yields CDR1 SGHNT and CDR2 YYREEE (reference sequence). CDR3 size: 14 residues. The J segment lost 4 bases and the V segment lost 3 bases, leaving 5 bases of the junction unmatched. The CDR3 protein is CASSSGTGIYGYTF. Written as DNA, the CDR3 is TGTGCCAGCAGCTCCGGGACAGGAATCTATGGCTACACCTTC.

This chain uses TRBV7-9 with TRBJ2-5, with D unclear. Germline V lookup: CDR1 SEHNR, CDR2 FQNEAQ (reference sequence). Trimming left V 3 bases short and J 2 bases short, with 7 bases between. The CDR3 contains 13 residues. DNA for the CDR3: TGTGCCAGCAGCTTGGACCATCAAGAGACCCAGTACTTC. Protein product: CASSLDHQETQYF.

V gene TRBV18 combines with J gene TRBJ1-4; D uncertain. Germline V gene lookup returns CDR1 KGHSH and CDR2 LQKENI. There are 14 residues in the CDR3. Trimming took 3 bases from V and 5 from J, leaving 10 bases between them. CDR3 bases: TGTGCCAGCTCACCTACGGTAGTGAATGAAAAACTGTTTTTT. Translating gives CASSPTVVNEKLFF.

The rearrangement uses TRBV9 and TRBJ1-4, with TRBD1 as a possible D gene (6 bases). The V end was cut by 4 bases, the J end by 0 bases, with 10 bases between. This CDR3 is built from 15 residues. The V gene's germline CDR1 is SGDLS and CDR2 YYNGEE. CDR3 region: CASSRQVATNEKLFF. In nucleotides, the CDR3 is TGTGCCAGCAGCCGACAGGTTGCAACTAATGAAAAACTGTTTTTT.

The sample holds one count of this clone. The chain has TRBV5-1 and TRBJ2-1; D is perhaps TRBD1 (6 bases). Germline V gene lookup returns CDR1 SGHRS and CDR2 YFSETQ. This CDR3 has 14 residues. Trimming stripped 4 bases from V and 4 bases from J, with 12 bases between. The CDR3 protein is CASSHPGVYNEQFF. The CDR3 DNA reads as TGCGCCAGCAGCCACCCAGGGGTATACAATGAGCAGTTCTTC.

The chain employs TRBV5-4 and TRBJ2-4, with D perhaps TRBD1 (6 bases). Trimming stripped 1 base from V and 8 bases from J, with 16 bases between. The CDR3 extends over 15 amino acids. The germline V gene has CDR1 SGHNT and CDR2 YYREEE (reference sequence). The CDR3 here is CASSLRGSGGYIQYF. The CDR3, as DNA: TGTGCCAGCAGCTTGAGGGGGTCCGGCGGATACATTCAGTACTTC.

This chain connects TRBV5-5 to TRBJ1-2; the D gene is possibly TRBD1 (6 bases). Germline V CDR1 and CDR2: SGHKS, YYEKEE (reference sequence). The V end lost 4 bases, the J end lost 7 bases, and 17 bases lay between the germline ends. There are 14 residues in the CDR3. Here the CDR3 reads CASSTTGGAGGYTF. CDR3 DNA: TGTGCCAGCAGCACAACCGGGGGGGCTGGTGGCTACACCTTC.

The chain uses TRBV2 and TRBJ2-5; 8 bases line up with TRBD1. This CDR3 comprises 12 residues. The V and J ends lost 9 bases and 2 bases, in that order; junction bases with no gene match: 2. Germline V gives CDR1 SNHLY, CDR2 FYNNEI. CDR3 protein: CARRTGQETQYF. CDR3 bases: TGTGCCAGAAGGACAGGGCAAGAGACCCAGTACTTC.

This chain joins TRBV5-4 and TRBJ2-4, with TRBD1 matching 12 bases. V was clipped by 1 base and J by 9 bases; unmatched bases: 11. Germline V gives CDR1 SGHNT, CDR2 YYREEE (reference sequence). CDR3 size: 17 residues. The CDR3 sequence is CASSLTPGQGAGGIQYF. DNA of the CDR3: TGTGCCAGCAGCTTGACCCCGGGACAGGGGGCTGGGGGCATTCAGTACTTC.

The CDR3 spells CASSPEPHRGEAFF. The CDR3 DNA reads as TGTGCCAGCAGCCCTGAACCCCACAGGGGTGAAGCTTTCTTT. The chain is built from TRBV5-4 and TRBJ1-1, with 7 positions matching TRBD1. Germline V gene sequence: CDR1 SGHNT, CDR2 YYREEE (reference sequence). The CDR3 totals 14 residues. With V trimmed by 4 bases and J by 7 bases, 10 bases remained unmatched. The full variable domain, with the rest looked up from reference TRBV5-4 and TRBJ1-1, is ETGVTQSPTHLIKTRGQQVTLRCSSQSGHNTVSWYQQALGQGPQFIFQYYREEENGRGNFPPRFSGLQFPNYSSELNVNALELDDSALYLCASSPEPHRGEAFFGQGTRLTVV.

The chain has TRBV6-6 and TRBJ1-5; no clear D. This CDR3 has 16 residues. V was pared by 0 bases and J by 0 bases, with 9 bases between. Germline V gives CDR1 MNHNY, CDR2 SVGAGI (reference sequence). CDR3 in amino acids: CASSYSIWNSNQPQHF. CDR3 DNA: TGTGCCAGCAGTTACTCGATCTGGAATAGCAATCAGCCCCAGCATTTT.

The CDR3 reads CASRRTADSSYEQYF. CDR3 coding DNA: TGTGCCAGCCGCCGCACAGCGGATAGCTCCTACGAGCAGTACTTC. This chain uses TRBV6-6 with TRBJ2-7; the D gene is possibly TRBD2 (5 bases). Deletions cut 8 bases from V and 0 bases from J, with 17 bases between. CDR3 length: 15 amino acids. In germline, CDR1 is MNHNY, CDR2 SVGAGI (reference sequence).